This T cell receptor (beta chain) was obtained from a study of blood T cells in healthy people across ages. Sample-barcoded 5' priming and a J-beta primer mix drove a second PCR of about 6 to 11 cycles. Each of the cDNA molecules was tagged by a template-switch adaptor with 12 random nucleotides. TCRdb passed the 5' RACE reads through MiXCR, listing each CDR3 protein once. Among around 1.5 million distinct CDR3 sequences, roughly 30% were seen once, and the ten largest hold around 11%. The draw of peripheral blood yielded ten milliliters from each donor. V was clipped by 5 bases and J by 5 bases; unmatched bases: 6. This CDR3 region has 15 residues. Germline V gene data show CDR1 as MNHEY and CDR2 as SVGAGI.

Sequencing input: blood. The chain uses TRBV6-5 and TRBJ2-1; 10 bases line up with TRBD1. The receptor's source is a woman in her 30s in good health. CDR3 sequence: CASSRGDRGHNEQFF. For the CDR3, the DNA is TGTGCCAGCAGTAGGGGGGACAGGGGCCACAATGAGCAGTTCTTC.